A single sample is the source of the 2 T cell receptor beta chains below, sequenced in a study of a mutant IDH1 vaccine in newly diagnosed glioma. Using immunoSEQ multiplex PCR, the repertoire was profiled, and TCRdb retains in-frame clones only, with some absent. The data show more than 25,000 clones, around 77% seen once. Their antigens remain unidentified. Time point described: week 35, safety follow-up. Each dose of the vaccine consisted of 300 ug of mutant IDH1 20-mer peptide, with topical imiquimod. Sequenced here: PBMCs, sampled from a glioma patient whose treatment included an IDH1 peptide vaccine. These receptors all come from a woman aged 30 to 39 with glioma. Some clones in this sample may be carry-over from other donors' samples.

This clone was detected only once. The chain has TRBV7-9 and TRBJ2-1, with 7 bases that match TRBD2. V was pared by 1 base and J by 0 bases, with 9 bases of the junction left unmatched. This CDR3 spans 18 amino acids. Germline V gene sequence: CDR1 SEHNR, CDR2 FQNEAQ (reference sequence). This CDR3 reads CASSLGGSGGSSYNEQFF. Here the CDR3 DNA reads TGTGCCAGCAGCTTAGGGGGTTCGGGGGGAAGCTCCTACAATGAGCAGTTCTTC. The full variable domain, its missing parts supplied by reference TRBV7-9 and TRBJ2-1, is DTGVSQNPRHKITKRGQNVTFRCDPISEHNRLYWYRQTLGQGPEFLTYFQNEAQLEKSRLLSDRFSAERPKGSFSTLEIQRTEQGDSAMYLCASSLGGSGGSSYNEQFFGPGTRLTVL.

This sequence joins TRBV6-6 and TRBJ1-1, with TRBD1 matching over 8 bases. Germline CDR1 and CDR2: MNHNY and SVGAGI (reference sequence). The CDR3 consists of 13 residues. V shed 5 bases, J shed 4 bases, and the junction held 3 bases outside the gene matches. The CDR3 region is CASSHGQGTEAFF. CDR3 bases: TGTGCCAGCAGTCACGGACAGGGCACTGAAGCTTTCTTT.